This T cell receptor (beta chain) was profiled in a study of control samples from healthy donors and cancer patients. Assay used: immunoSEQ multiplex PCR; TCRdb lists only in-frame clones, some missing. The sample consists of tens of thousands of clones, around 84% of them appearing once. The specimen was PBMCs. The TCR comes from a man between 65 and 79 years old with lung cancer.

The CDR3 DNA is TGTGCCAGCAGTCGTGGGACAGGGGGTAGTGAAAAACTGTTTTTT. Encoded protein: CASSRGTGGSEKLFF. The rearrangement links TRBV6-5 to TRBJ1-4, with TRBD1 matching 11 bases. Germline V gene lookup returns CDR1 MNHEY and CDR2 SVGAGI. Losses at the gene ends were 5 bases for V and 7 bases for J; bases not matched to a gene: 6. CDR3 length equals 15 residues.